Listed below are T cell receptor beta chains from one sample, sequenced in a study of blood T cell repertoires in COVID-19. Profiled with immunoSEQ multiplex PCR; TCRdb holds only in-frame clones, not every one. The data show 25,000 to 35,000 clones, 84% seen once. The sequenced sample was peripheral blood. Receptor source: a human donor in a cohort sampled during active COVID-19. The CDR3 runs from the conserved cysteine through the conserved F or W. Fields, in order: D gene, J gene, clone size, V gene, CDR3 DNA, CDR3 protein. D genes are given only for firm matches. The listing skips clone size in some rows; elsewhere it reads once, few, many or a size class.

. | TRBJ1-5 | . | TRBV11-2 | TGTGCCAGCAGCTTATCGGACACCAGTTATTGGCCCCAGCATTTT | CASSLSDTSYWPQHF
TRBD2 | TRBJ2-5 | . | TRBV3-1/TRBV3-2 | TGTGCCAGCAGCCCTCCCGGGACTAGAGGGACCCAGTACTTC | CASSPPGTRGTQYF
TRBD2 | TRBJ2-4 | . | TRBV28 | TGTGCCAGCAGGATACCCGGGACTAGTGACATTCAGTACTTC | CASRIPGTSDIQYF
. | TRBJ1-5 | few | TRBV7-9 | TGTGCCAGCAGCTTAGACGAGTACCAGCCCCAGCATTTT | CASSLDEYQPQHF
. | TRBJ2-2 | . | TRBV2 | TGTGCCAGCAGTTATATTAGAGGTGACACCGGGGAGCTGTTTTTT | CASSYIRGDTGELFF
. | TRBJ2-7 | once | TRBV4-1 | TGCGCCAGCAGCCAAGGTTCGGAGTCTGAAGCCTACGAGCAGTACTTC | CASSQGSESEAYEQYF
. | TRBJ2-5 | . | TRBV21-1 | TGTGCCAGCAGCTTTGGACAGGGGCCCGAGACCCAGTACTTC | CASSFGQGPETQYF
TRBD1 | TRBJ1-2 | . | TRBV28 | TGTGCCATCCCAGGACAGGCTGATGGCTACACCTTC | CAIPGQADGYTF
TRBD2 | TRBJ2-5 | . | TRBV5-6 | TGTGCCAGCAGCTTAGCGGGGGGGGCAGAGACCCAGTACTTC | CASSLAGGAETQYF
TRBD2 | TRBJ2-1 | . | TRBV5-4 | TGTGCCAGCAGCGATAAGAGAGGGAGGGCGTCCTACAATGAGCAGTTCTTC | CASSDKRGRASYNEQFF
TRBD1 | TRBJ1-5 | . | TRBV6-2/TRBV6-3 | TGTGCCAGCAGTTCCCGGACAGGCCTCAATCAGCCCCAGCATTTT | CASSSRTGLNQPQHF
. | TRBJ1-6 | . | TRBV27 | TGTGCCAGCAGTTTATCTAGCTTGAGGAATTCACCCCTCCACTTT | CASSLSSLRNSPLHF
. | TRBJ2-1 | once | TRBV7-9 | TGTGCCAGCAGCCCCGGTCATCTGGATGAGCAGTTCTTC | CASSPGHLDEQFF
. | TRBJ2-7 | . | TRBV3-1/TRBV3-2 | TGTGCCAGCAGCCTCTTAGGGGGGGTAACCTACGAGCAGTACTTC | CASSLLGGVTYEQYF
TRBD1 | TRBJ1-2 | . | TRBV5-8 | TGTGCCAGCAGCTTTGGTCCGGGACAGGGTGACTATGGCTACACCTTC | CASSFGPGQGDYGYTF
. | TRBJ1-5 | few | TRBV7-8 | TGTGCCAGCAGCCCCCTAGGAGGGGTAGTTAGCAATCAGCCCCAGCATTTT | CASSPLGGVVSNQPQHF
. | TRBJ2-6 | . | TRBV3-1/TRBV3-2 | TGTGCCAGCAGCCCTATTCTCTCTGGGGCCAACGTCCTGACTTTC | CASSPILSGANVLTF
TRBD1 | TRBJ1-1 | . | TRBV28 | TGTGCCAGCAGCACTTCCGGGACAGGGAACCGAGCTTTCTTT | CASSTSGTGNRAFF
. | TRBJ1-6 | . | TRBV5-1 | TGCGCCAGCAGCTTGGGCCAGGATCCCAACGACCTCCACTTT | CASSLGQDPNDLHF
TRBD1 | TRBJ1-4 | . | TRBV7-9 | TGTGCCAGCAGCCCCGGGACAGGGATTGAAAAACTGTTTTTT | CASSPGTGIEKLFF
TRBD1 | TRBJ1-5 | . | TRBV3-1/TRBV3-2 | TGTGCCAGCAGCCAGGGGGACAGTCAGCCCCAGCATTTT | CASSQGDSQPQHF
TRBD2 | TRBJ2-7 | few | TRBV11-1 | TGTGCCAGCAGCCCGATAGCGGGGACGCTAGAGGAGCAGTACTTC | CASSPIAGTLEEQYF
TRBD2 | TRBJ2-5 | once | TRBV28 | TGTGCCAGCAGTTTACCCGCGGGAGCGGGGGCCCAAGAGACCCAGTACTTC | CASSLPAGAGAQETQYF
. | TRBJ2-3 | . | TRBV5-1 | TGCGCCAGCAGCTTTCTGGGTTCGGGGGTAGCAGATACGCAGTATTTT | CASSFLGSGVADTQYF
TRBD2 | TRBJ2-2 | . | TRBV9 | TGTGCCAGCAGCGTTAGGTCTAGCGGGGACACCGGGGAGCTGTTTTTT | CASSVRSSGDTGELFF
. | TRBJ2-7 | . | TRBV9 | TGTGCCAGCAGCGTAGGAACAGGGAGGGGGGCCTACGAGCAGTACTTC | CASSVGTGRGAYEQYF
TRBD2 | TRBJ2-3 | . | TRBV10-1 | TGCGCCAGCAGTGAGTCTGGCGGGGGGCGCACAGATACGCAGTATTTT | CASSESGGGRTDTQYF
. | TRBJ2-7 | . | TRBV27 | TGTGCCAGCAGTTTAGATCTCGCAGGGGAGGGCGAGCAGTACTTC | CASSLDLAGEGEQYF
TRBD1 | TRBJ2-7 | . | TRBV9 | TGTGCCAGCAGCCCGGGACAGGGAGGCTACGAGCAGTACTTC | CASSPGQGGYEQYF
TRBD2 | TRBJ2-7 | . | TRBV29-1 | TGCAGCGTTGAACTCAACGGGGGGAGCTCCTACGAGCAGTACTTC | CSVELNGGSSYEQYF
TRBD1 | TRBJ2-1 | . | TRBV2 | TGTGCCAGCAGCGTCCGACAGGGGACCTACAATGAGCAGTTCTTC | CASSVRQGTYNEQFF
. | TRBJ1-2 | . | TRBV2 | TGTGCCAGCAGTTACGGCTATGGCTACACCTTC | CASSYGYGYTF
. | TRBJ2-1 | . | TRBV18 | TGTGCCAGCTCGCTAAGACAGGGAGGTGAGCAGTTCTTC | CASSLRQGGEQFF
TRBD2 | TRBJ2-7 | . | TRBV5-1 | TGCGCCAGCAGCAGAATGCTAGCGGGGAAGTCCTACGAGCAGTACTTC | CASSRMLAGKSYEQYF
TRBD2 | TRBJ2-7 | . | TRBV19 | TGTGCCAGTAGTCACCCTAGCGGGGGAAACGAGCAGTACTTC | CASSHPSGGNEQYF
TRBD1 | TRBJ1-2 | . | TRBV14 | TGTGCCAGCAGCCTTGGGACAGGTTATGGCTACACCTTC | CASSLGTGYGYTF
TRBD1 | TRBJ2-7 | . | TRBV28 | TGTGCCAGCAGTCTGGGACAGGGAAGGGCGTACTTC | CASSLGQGRAYF
TRBD1 | TRBJ2-5 | once | TRBV27 | TGTGCCAGCAGTCACAACTGGGACAGGGAAGAGACCCAGTACTTC | CASSHNWDREETQYF
TRBD1 | TRBJ1-4 | few | TRBV6-2/TRBV6-3 | TGTGCCAGCAGTTTCCACAGGGGTAATGAAAAACTGTTTTTT | CASSFHRGNEKLFF
TRBD2 | TRBJ2-1 | . | TRBV9 | TGTGCCAGCAGCGTCGCTAGCGGGGTGAATGAGCAGTTCTTC | CASSVASGVNEQFF
. | TRBJ1-1 | . | TRBV6-5 | TGTGCCAGCAGTCCTCCGACAAGCTTGAACACTGAAGCTTTCTTT | CASSPPTSLNTEAFF
. | TRBJ2-3 | . | TRBV5-1 | TGCGCCAGCAGCTCGACTCCTACAGGGTCGGATACGCAGTATTTT | CASSSTPTGSDTQYF
TRBD1 | TRBJ2-7 | . | TRBV12-3/TRBV12-4 | TGTGCCAGCAGTTTCAGGACAGGATACGAGCAGTACTTC | CASSFRTGYEQYF
TRBD2 | TRBJ2-7 | . | TRBV14 | TGTGCCAGCAGCCAAGCCGGGACTAGCGGGGGCTACGAGCAGTACTTC | CASSQAGTSGGYEQYF
. | TRBJ2-3 | . | TRBV11-1 | TGTGCCAGCAGCCTAAGACTACGCAGTACAGATACGCAGTATTTT | CASSLRLRSTDTQYF
TRBD2 | TRBJ2-4 | . | TRBV3-1/TRBV3-2 | TGTGCCAGCAGCCCAAAGTTCCTAGCGGGGGGAATAGCCAAAAACATTCAGTACTTC | CASSPKFLAGGIAKNIQYF
TRBD1 | TRBJ2-7 | . | TRBV5-1 | TGCGCCAGCAGCCTAGACAGGGGTACAAACGAGCAGTACTTC | CASSLDRGTNEQYF
. | TRBJ1-1 | . | TRBV9 | TGTGCCAGCAGCGTAGCCCCGGCGGGGATGAACACTGAAGCTTTCTTT | CASSVAPAGMNTEAFF
TRBD2 | TRBJ2-3 | . | TRBV6-2/TRBV6-3 | TGTGCCAGCAGTTACAACGCGGGGGGCCCCGGTACGCAGTATTTT | CASSYNAGGPGTQYF
TRBD2 | TRBJ2-1 | few | TRBV18 | TGTGCCAGCTCATCTGGACTAGCGGGGGATCACAATGAGCAGTTCTTC | CASSSGLAGDHNEQFF
TRBD1 | TRBJ1-2 | . | TRBV6-4 | TGTGCCAGCAGTGACCCACAGACAGGGATTGATGGCTACACCTTC | CASSDPQTGIDGYTF